This T cell receptor beta chain was profiled in a study of blood T cell repertoires in COVID-19. TCRdb's table, derived via immunoSEQ multiplex PCR, lists solely in-frame clones and lacks some. The data show 130,000 to 150,000 clones, approximately 85% seen once. CDR3 length: 16 residues. Trimming pared 1 base from V and 5 bases from J, leaving 15 bases between. Per germline, CDR1 LGHDT and CDR2 YNNKEL (reference sequence). The V and J genes are TRBV3-1 (or the pseudogene TRBV3-2) and TRBJ2-1; a possible D gene is TRBD2 (7 bases). The sample consisted of peripheral blood. This clonotype was sampled from a woman aged 55-75 years with COVID-19, enrolled during active disease. The DNA of the CDR3 is TGTGCCAGCAGCCAAGTTGGCGAGGGGGGGAACAATGAGCAGTTCTTC. It is translated as CASSQVGEGGNNEQFF.